This is a list of T cell receptor beta chains from one sample in a study of T cells after yellow fever vaccination. TCRdb called the 5' RACE reads again in MiXCR, with one record for every CDR3 protein. The sample comprises fewer than 400,000 distinct CDR3 sequences, around a tenth of which are singletons, and less than 3.5% rests with the top ten. Here the sequenced sample was CD4+ T cells sorted from PBMCs, taken 45 days after the yellow fever booster vaccination. The receptors were gathered from a man younger than 30 who received the YFV17D yellow fever vaccine. Each CDR3 is given with its conserved first and last residue. The order of the fields is CDR3 length, clone size, D gene, J gene, V gene, CDR3 DNA, CDR3 protein. D genes are given only for firm matches. Part of the rows lack a size; the others show once, few, many or a class for expanded clones.

length: 14
size: many
D: TRBD2
J: TRBJ2-2
V: TRBV12-3/TRBV12-4
DNA: TGTGCCACGAAAACGGGGGGGAACACCGGGGAGCTGTTTTTT
CDR3: CATKTGGNTGELFF

length: 13
size: few
D: NA
J: TRBJ2-5
V: TRBV6-2/TRBV6-3
DNA: TGTGCCAGCAACCACAGAAACCAAGAGACCCAGTACTTC
CDR3: CASNHRNQETQYF

length: 15
size: few
D: NA
J: TRBJ2-3
V: TRBV25-1
DNA: TGTGCCAGCAGTGAAGGGGGGTTCATAACAGATACGCAGTATTTT
CDR3: CASSEGGFITDTQYF

length: 13
size: few
D: NA
J: TRBJ2-1
V: TRBV28
DNA: TGTGCCAGCAGGGGGGACCGGTACAATGAGCAGTTCTTC
CDR3: CASRGDRYNEQFF

length: 15
size: NA
D: NA
J: TRBJ2-3
V: TRBV10-3
DNA: TGTGCCATCAGTGAGTCGATGCAGAGCACAGATACGCAGTATTTT
CDR3: CAISESMQSTDTQYF

length: 14
size: many
D: NA
J: TRBJ2-4
V: TRBV5-1
DNA: TGCGCCAGCAGCTTGGCCGCGCGTGGAAACATTCAGTACTTC
CDR3: CASSLAARGNIQYF

length: 14
size: many
D: NA
J: TRBJ1-2
V: TRBV5-1
DNA: TGCGCCAGCAGCTTGTCCTTGGGGAACTATGGCTACACCTTC
CDR3: CASSLSLGNYGYTF

length: 13
size: few
D: TRBD1
J: TRBJ2-5
V: TRBV3-1
DNA: TGTGCCAGCAGGCGACAGGGGGAAGAGACCCAGTACTTC
CDR3: CASRRQGEETQYF

length: 16
size: NA
D: NA
J: TRBJ2-2
V: TRBV7-8
DNA: TGTGCCAGCAGCTTAGCACTGGGGCTAGGCTCCGGGGAGCTGTTTTTT
CDR3: CASSLALGLGSGELFF

length: 12
size: few
D: NA
J: TRBJ1-1
V: TRBV12-3/TRBV12-4
DNA: TGTGCCAGCGCCCGTGAGTGGACTGAAGCTTTCTTT
CDR3: CASAREWTEAFF

length: 17
size: many
D: TRBD1
J: TRBJ1-6
V: TRBV4-3
DNA: TGCGCCAGCAGCCAGACAGGGTATAGGGGCCATAATTCACCCCTCCACTTT
CDR3: CASSQTGYRGHNSPLHF

length: 12
size: NA
D: NA
J: TRBJ2-3
V: TRBV20-1
DNA: TGCAGTGCTAATCATTACACAGATACGCAGTATTTT
CDR3: CSANHYTDTQYF

length: 13
size: many
D: NA
J: TRBJ2-3
V: TRBV18
DNA: TGTGCCAGCTCACCACCCGGAGGAGATACGCAGTATTTT
CDR3: CASSPPGGDTQYF

length: 16
size: NA
D: NA
J: TRBJ2-7
V: TRBV7-9
DNA: TGTGCCAGCAGCCCTTCCGGCAACAGCTCCCCCCGAGAGCAGTACTTC
CDR3: CASSPSGNSSPREQYF

length: 13
size: many
D: TRBD1
J: TRBJ1-1
V: TRBV4-3
DNA: TGCGCCAGCAGCTCCTTTCAGGGGGCTGAAGCTTTCTTT
CDR3: CASSSFQGAEAFF

length: 15
size: NA
D: TRBD1
J: TRBJ1-2
V: TRBV7-2
DNA: TGTGCCAGCAGCTTGGGACAGGGGGCTAACTATGGCTACACCTTC
CDR3: CASSLGQGANYGYTF

length: 16
size: many
D: NA
J: TRBJ2-7
V: TRBV4-2
DNA: TGTGCCAGCAGCCAAGATATCAGGGGATCCTCCTACGAGCAGTACTTC
CDR3: CASSQDIRGSSYEQYF

length: 16
size: few
D: NA
J: TRBJ2-1
V: TRBV4-1
DNA: TGCGCCAGCAGCCATCCTGGGGGGCTAGCGGAGAATGAGCAGTTCTTC
CDR3: CASSHPGGLAENEQFF

length: 14
size: few
D: TRBD2
J: TRBJ2-5
V: TRBV7-2
DNA: TGTGCCAGCAGCACCAGCGGGGGGGGTGAGACCCAGTACTTC
CDR3: CASSTSGGGETQYF

length: 11
size: NA
D: NA
J: TRBJ2-1
V: TRBV4-1
DNA: TGCGCCAGCAGCCGCAGCGGGCAGCAGTTCTTC
CDR3: CASSRSGQQFF

length: 12
size: few
D: NA
J: TRBJ1-5
V: TRBV24-1
DNA: TGTGCCACCAGTGGAAGCAATCAGCCCCAGCATTTT
CDR3: CATSGSNQPQHF

length: 17
size: few
D: NA
J: TRBJ2-3
V: TRBV7-3
DNA: TGTGCCAGCAGCTTAATCGGGAACCAACCTAGCACAGATACGCAGTATTTT
CDR3: CASSLIGNQPSTDTQYF

length: 11
size: few
D: NA
J: TRBJ1-1
V: TRBV20-1
DNA: TGCAGTGCTAGAGATCACGCTGAAGCTTTCTTT
CDR3: CSARDHAEAFF

length: 15
size: NA
D: NA
J: TRBJ1-2
V: TRBV10-3
DNA: TGTGCCATCAGTGAGGTCAGCCAAGCTAACTATGGCTACACCTTC
CDR3: CAISEVSQANYGYTF